This TCR beta chain was found in a study of shared clonotypes between healthy human individuals. Profiling relied on immunoSEQ multiplex PCR, and the TCRdb table lists in-frame clones only, not all of them. This repertoire shows around 2.3 million clones, approximately 95% found once; its top ten account for roughly 0.13%. Trimming left V 4 bases short and J 7 bases short, with 8 bases between. Germline CDR1 SGHTA, CDR2 FQGNSA. This CDR3 contains 11 residues. The chain joins TRBV7-2 to TRBJ2-7; D gene uncertain. This TCR was recovered from a man aged 18 to 30 in good health. The specimen was naive CD4+ T cells sorted from blood. Noted subset: CD45RA+ positively selected. The CDR3 loop is CASSSHLEQYF. CDR3 DNA: TGTGCCAGCAGCTCCCACTTAGAGCAGTACTTC.